This T cell receptor (beta chain) was identified during a study of cytomegalovirus exposure and HLA in healthy donors. Study-level points and caveats: Among the CMV-associated chains, a few were confirmed in vitro as specific for CMV antigens.

The CDR3 is 16 amino acids. Between the trimmed V and J ends, which lost 5 bases and 4 bases, there was a span of 21 bases. CDR1 MNHEY and CDR2 SMNVEV come from the germline V gene (reference sequence). Libraries were prepared by immunoSEQ multiplex PCR; TCRdb keeps only in-frame clonotypes and omits some of them. Found here are about 130,000 clones, about 95% of them singletons; the top ten hold less than 2%. A note on this clone: Antigen unknown.

The receptor was derived from a man aged 18 to 29 in good health and CMV-seropositive. The sequenced sample was PBMCs. The rearrangement links TRBV27 to TRBJ2-7, with a weak D call TRBD1 (6 bases). The CDR3 sequence: CASSPRGQGFSYEQYF. As DNA, the CDR3 is TGTGCCAGCAGTCCCCGAGGGCAGGGGTTTTCTTACGAGCAGTACTTC.